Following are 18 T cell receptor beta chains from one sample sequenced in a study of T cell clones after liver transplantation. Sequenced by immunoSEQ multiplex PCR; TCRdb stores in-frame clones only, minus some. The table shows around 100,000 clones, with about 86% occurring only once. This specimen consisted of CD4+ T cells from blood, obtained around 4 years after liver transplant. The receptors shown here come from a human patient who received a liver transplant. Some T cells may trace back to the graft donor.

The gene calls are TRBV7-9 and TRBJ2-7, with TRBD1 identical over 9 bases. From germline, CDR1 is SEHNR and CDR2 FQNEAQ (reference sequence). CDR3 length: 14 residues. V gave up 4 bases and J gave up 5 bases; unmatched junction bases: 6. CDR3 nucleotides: TGTGCCAGCAGCTACCGACAGGGGGTCCACGAGCAGTACTTC. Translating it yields CASSYRQGVHEQYF. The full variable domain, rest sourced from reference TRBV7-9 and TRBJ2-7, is DTGVSQNPRHKITKRGQNVTFRCDPISEHNRLYWYRQTLGQGPEFLTYFQNEAQLEKSRLLSDRFSAERPKGSFSTLEIQRTEQGDSAMYLCASSYRQGVHEQYFGPGTRLTVT.

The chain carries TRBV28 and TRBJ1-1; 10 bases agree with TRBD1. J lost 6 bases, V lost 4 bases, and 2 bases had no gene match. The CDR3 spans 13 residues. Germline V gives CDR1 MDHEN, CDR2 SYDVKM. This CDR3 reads CASSSGQGAEAFF. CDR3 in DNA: TGTGCCAGCAGTTCCGGACAGGGGGCTGAAGCTTTCTTT.

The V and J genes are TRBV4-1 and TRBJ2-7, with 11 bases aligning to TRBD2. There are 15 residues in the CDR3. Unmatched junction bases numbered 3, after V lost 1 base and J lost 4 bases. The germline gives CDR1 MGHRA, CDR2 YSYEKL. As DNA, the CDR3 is TGCGCCAGCAGCCAAGCCGTAGCGGGGGGGTACGAGCAGTACTTC. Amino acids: CASSQAVAGGYEQYF.

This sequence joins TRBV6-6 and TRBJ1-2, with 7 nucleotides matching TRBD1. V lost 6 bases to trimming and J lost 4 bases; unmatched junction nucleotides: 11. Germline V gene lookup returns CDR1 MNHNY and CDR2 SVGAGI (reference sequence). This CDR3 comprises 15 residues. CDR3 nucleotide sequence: TGTGCCAGCAGGCATAACCGCCAGGGGGGCTATGGCTACACCTTC. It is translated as CASRHNRQGGYGYTF.

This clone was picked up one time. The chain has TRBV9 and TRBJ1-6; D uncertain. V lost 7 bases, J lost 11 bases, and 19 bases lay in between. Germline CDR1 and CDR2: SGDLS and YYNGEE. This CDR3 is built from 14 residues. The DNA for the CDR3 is TGTGCCAGCGCGATTCACCCCTCAGGTACACCCCTCCACTTT. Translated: CASAIHPSGTPLHF.

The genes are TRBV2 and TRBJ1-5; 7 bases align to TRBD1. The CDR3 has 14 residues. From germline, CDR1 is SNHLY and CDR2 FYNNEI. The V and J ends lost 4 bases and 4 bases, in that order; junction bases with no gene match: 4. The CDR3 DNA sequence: TGTGCCAGCAGTGTGGAACAGGGGAATCAGCCCCAGCATTTT. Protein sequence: CASSVEQGNQPQHF. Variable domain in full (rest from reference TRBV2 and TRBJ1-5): EPEVTQTPSHQVTQMGQEVILRCVPISNHLYFYWYRQILGQKVEFLVSFYNNEISEKSEIFDDQFSVERPDGSNFTLKIRSTKLEDSAMYFCASSVEQGNQPQHFGDGTRLSIL.

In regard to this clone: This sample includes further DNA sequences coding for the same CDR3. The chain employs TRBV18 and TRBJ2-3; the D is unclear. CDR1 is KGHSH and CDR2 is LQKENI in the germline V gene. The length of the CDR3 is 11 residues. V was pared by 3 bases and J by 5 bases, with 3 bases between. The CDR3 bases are TGTGCCAGCTCACCCAAAGATACGCAGTATTTT. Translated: CASSPKDTQYF.

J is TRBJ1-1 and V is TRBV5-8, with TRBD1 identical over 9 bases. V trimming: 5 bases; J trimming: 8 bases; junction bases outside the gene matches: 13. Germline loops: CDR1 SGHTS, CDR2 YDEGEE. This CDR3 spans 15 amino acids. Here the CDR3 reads CASRTRRDRVNEAFF. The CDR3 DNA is TGTGCCAGCAGAACGAGAAGGGACAGGGTGAACGAAGCTTTCTTT.

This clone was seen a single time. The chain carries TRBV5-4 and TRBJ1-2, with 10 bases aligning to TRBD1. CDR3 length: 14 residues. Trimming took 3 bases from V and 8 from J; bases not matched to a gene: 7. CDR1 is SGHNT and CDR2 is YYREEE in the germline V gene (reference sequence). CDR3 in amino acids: CASSWDRGTRGYTF. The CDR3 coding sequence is TGTGCCAGCAGCTGGGACAGGGGTACGAGAGGCTACACCTTC.

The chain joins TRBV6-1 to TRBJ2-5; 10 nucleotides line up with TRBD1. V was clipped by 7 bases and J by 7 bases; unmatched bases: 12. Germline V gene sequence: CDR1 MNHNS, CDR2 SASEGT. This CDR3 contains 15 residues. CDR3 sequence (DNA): TGTGCCAGCACCATGGACAGGGGGTTGGGTTCGACCCAGTACTTC. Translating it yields CASTMDRGLGSTQYF.

The CDR3 here is CASSSFRDTASSGGTQYF. DNA for the CDR3: TGTGCCAGCAGTTCCTTCCGGGACACAGCCTCCTCTGGGGGGACCCAGTACTTC. This chain uses TRBV28 with TRBJ2-5; weak D call: TRBD1 (6 bases). Looked up from germline, CDR1 is MDHEN and CDR2 is SYDVKM. The CDR3 spans 18 residues. V shed 4 bases and J shed 7 bases, with 28 bases lying between them.

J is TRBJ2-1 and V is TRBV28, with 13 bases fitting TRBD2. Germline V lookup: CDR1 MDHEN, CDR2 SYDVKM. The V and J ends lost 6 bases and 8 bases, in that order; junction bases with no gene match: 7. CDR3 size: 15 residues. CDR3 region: CASSKTSGRVDEQFF. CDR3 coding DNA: TGTGCCAGCAGCAAAACTAGCGGGAGGGTTGATGAGCAGTTCTTC.

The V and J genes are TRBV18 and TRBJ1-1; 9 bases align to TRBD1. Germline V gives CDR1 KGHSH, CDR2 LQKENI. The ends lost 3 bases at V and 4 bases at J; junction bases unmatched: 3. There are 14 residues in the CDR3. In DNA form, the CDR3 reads TGTGCCAGCTCACCGCCGGACAGGGGCACTGAAGCTTTCTTT. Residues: CASSPPDRGTEAFF.

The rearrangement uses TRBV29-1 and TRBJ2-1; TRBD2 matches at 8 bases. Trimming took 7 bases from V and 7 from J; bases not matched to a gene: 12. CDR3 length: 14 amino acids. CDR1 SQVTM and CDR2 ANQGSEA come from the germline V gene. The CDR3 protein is CSAYLAGSSNEQFF. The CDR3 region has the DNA TGCAGCGCCTATTTAGCGGGGTCTAGTAATGAGCAGTTCTTC.

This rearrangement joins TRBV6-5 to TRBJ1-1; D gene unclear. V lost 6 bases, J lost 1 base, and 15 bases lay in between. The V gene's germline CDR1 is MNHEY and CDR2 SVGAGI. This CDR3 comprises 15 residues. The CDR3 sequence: CASRTGWAGNTEAFF. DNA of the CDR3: TGTGCCAGCAGGACGGGGTGGGCAGGGAACACTGAAGCTTTCTTT.

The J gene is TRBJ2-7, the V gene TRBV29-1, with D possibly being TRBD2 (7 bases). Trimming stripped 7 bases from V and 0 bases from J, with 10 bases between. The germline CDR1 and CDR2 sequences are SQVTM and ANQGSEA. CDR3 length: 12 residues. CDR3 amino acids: CSAGGPSYEQYF. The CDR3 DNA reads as TGCAGCGCCGGGGGGCCCTCCTACGAGCAGTACTTC.

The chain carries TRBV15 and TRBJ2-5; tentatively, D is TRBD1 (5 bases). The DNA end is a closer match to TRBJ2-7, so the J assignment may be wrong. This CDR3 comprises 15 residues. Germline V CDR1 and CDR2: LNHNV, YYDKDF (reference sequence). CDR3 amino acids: CATSPTGYTSYEQYF. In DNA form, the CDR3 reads TGTGCCACCAGCCCTACAGGATACACCTCATACGAGCAGTACTTC.

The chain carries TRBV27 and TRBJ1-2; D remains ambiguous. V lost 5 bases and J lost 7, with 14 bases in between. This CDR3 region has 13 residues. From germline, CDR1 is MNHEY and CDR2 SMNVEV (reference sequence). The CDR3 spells CASSPDIWGGYTF. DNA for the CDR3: TGTGCCAGCAGTCCTGACATTTGGGGTGGCTACACCTTC.